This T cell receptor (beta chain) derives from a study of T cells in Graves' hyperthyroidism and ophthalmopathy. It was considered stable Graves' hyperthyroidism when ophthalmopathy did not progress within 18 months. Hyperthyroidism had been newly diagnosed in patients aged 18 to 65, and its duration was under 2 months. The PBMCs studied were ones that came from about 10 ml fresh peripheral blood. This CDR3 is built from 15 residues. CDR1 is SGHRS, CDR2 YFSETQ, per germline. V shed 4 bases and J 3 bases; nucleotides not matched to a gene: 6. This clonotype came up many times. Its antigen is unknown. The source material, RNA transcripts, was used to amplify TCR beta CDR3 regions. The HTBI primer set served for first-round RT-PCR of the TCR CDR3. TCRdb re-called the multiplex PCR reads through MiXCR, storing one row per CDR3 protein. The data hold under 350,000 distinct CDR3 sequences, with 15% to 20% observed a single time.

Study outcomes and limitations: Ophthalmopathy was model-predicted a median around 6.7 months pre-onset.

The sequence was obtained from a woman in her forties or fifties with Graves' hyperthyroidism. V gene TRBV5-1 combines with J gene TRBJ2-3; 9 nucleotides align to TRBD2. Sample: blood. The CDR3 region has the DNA TGCGCCAGCAGCCTTCGCGGGGGGGCGACAGATACGCAGTATTTT. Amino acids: CASSLRGGATDTQYF.